This TCR beta chain stems from a study of human T cells and chemical hapten exposure. Looked up from germline, CDR1 is MDHEN and CDR2 is SYDVKM. V was pared by 6 bases and J by 2 bases, with 12 bases of the junction left unmatched. The CDR3 covers 16 residues. A few counts support this clonotype. Time point here: patch test 1, 2 weeks after DPC sensitization. Treatment noted: therapeutic diphenylcyclopropenone sensitization with weekly scalp DPC. The study enrolled 18 to 70-year-old alopecia patients suitable for DPC. Unfractionated whole blood yielded total RNA. TCRdb used MiXCR to reprocess the RACE reads, holding one entry per CDR3 protein. Of around 190,000 distinct CDR3 sequences in the sample, around 24% were seen once.

The sequence came from a woman between 50 and 59 years old with alopecia areata. Some clones in this sample may be carry-over from other donors' samples. The specimen comprised whole blood, sampled in connection with sensitization to the hapten diphenylcyclopropenone (DPC). The rearrangement joins TRBV28 to TRBJ2-7, with 8 bases aligning to TRBD2. The CDR3 region is CASRPLLGLGPYEQYF. The CDR3 DNA sequence: TGTGCCAGCAGGCCCCTTTTGGGACTAGGGCCCTACGAGCAGTACTTC.